This paragraph covers one TCR beta chain sequence. Its matching antigen is unknown. This sample was included in a study of molecular identifiers for immune sequencing clone quantification. Points from the study as a whole: Effector cells kept over 98% of their molecules in clones above 20 RNA copies, while naive cells kept under 1% there.

Bulk libraries came from a prior protocol with listed TCR primers. Each CDR3 protein gets one entry after TCRdb re-called the PCR reads with MiXCR. The sample includes approximately 500,000 distinct CDR3 sequences, 20% to 25% seen only once; the top ten take approximately 0.8%. The sequence was collected from a human donor in good health. Some libraries in this study had Jurkat cell RNA spiked in. Sequencing was done on a sample of naive CD8+ T cells from blood, with Jurkat cell RNA spiked in. The subset: FACS-sorted CD8+CD4-CCR7+CD45RA+ naive T cells.

CDR3 sequence reads: CASSSPGTSTGNTIYF. The CDR3 DNA follows: TGTGCCAGCAGCTCCCCCGGGACTTCGACTGGAAACACCATATATTTT. This sequence joins TRBV7-9 and TRBJ1-3, with D possibly matching TRBD1 (5 bases). V lost 4 bases to trimming and J lost 2 bases, with 15 bases between them. The V gene's germline CDR1 is SEHNR and CDR2 FQNEAQ (reference sequence). The CDR3 is made up of 16 amino acids.